This T cell receptor beta chain was identified in a study of blood T cell repertoires in COVID-19. For the study at large: Acute and convalescent COVID-19 samples came from the United States, Italy and Spain. T cells, B-cell-depleted T cells, or PBMCs supplied cDNA or gDNA.

Germline assignment: CDR1 MGHRA and CDR2 YSYEKL. The CDR3 contains 15 residues. The ends were cut back, 1 base at V and 1 base at J, with 10 bases in the middle. Enrolment of Seattle patients took place during active infection, and they were followed longitudinally. Per the original methods: The assay estimated nucleated cells by amplifying reference gene primers. Only in-frame clones appear in the TCRdb table, and some are missing; sequencing was by immunoSEQ multiplex PCR. That table gives V, J and clone size, and the DNA gave D and trimming. The repertoire holds about 480,000 clones, with about nine tenths as singletons.

Sequenced input: peripheral blood. The origin of this receptor is a woman in her fifties or sixties with COVID-19, enrolled during active disease. The rearrangement uses TRBV4-1 and TRBJ1-2; TRBD1 is a possible D gene (5 bases). The CDR3 loop reads CASSQAQQDNYGYTF. CDR3 nucleotide sequence: TGCGCCAGCAGCCAAGCGCAACAGGATAACTATGGCTACACCTTC.